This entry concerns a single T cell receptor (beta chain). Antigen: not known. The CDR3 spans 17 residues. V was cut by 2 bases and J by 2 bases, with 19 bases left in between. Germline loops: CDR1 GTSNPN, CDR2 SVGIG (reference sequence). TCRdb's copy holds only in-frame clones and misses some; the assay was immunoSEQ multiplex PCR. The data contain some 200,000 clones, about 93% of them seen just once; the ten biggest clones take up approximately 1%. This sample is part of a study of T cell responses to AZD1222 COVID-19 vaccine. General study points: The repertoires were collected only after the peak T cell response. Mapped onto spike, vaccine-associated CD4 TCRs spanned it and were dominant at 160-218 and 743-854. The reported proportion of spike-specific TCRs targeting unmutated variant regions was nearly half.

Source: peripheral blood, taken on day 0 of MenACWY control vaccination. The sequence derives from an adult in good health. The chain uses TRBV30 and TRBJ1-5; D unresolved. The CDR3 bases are TGTGCCTGGAGTTCCGCATACCCAGGTTCCGGCAATCAGCCCCAGCATTTT. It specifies CAWSSAYPGSGNQPQHF.